Detailed here is one TCR beta chain. Which antigen it targets is not known. Base qualities are not provided; no much larger clone lies one nucleotide away. Peripheral blood CD8+ and CD4+ T cells from healthy donors, Susac syndrome patients and multiple sclerosis patients were profiled by high-throughput TCR beta sequencing. The Susac syndrome patients fulfilled recently defined diagnostic criteria for definite or probable disease. Bulk CD8+ and CD4+ T cells were purified by magnetic negative isolation, whereas CD8+ TEMRA cells were enriched by FACS. Blood was drawn into EDTA tubes, processed within 24 hours, and PBMCs were isolated by density gradient centrifugation. PBMCs intended for TCR sequencing were cryopreserved in liquid nitrogen and were subsequently thawed in a 37 degrees C water bath. The sorted or isolated CD4+, CD8+ and CD8+ TEMRA cells reached a purity of at least 90%. RNA was extracted using the RNeasy kit, and about 0.45 to 1 ug of the RNA was reverse transcribed with random hexamers. TCR beta CDR3 regions were amplified with the immunoSEQ multiplex PCR assay covering 54 Vbeta and 13 Jbeta segments. PCR amplification bias was corrected by using a synthetic template baseline for primer optimization and computational correction. In the paper's pipeline: Reads were annotated to V, D and J genes per IMGT and analyzed with immunoSEQ Analyzer, keeping only productive sequences. Clonality was calculated as one minus the Shannon entropy normalized by log2 of the number of productive unique sequences. Public and private clones were assessed among the 100 most prevalent clones of each patient and control. Susac-specific clones were defined as absent from healthy and MS cohorts, roughly 1,100 published viral clones and other ImmuneACCESS disease sequences. Clones were called with MiXCR by TCRdb after fastp trimmed the public reads at Q25, and only in-frame beta chains were retained. Each record represents a unique CDR3 protein, reported with the most common genes and DNA among its rows. None of the V and J calls come from the authors' own analysis; TCRdb made them. For this sample the table gives roughly 86,000 distinct CDR3 sequences, of which 95% to 97% were detected only once. The ten largest clones take up approximately 0.62% of the sample.

V and J are truncated by 4 bases and 2 bases respectively, leaving an intervening sequence of 9 bases. The CDR3 numbers 15 residues from cysteine through phenylalanine. Solely the CDR3 DNA is kept, with 45 bases framed from the first base. According to the germline V gene (reference sequence), CDR1 reads LGHDT and CDR2 reads YNNKEL. The sample comes from a study of CD8 T cells in Susac syndrome (dated by TCRdb to between 2018 and 2020). General notes on the study: Of the Susac syndrome patients who were sequenced, fewer than ten were in clinical remission while roughly 6 had clinically active disease. At the time of blood withdrawal, Susac syndrome patients were either therapy-naive, taking corticosteroids (with some also receiving IVIg), or on IVIg alone. Whether CD8+ T cell activation and differentiation in Susac syndrome was antigen driven was tested using repertoire sequencing. Clonality of the CD8+ T cell repertoire was compared between roughly eleven healthy donors, roughly 14 Susac syndrome patients and under 19 multiple sclerosis patients. Results the study describes overall, beyond this receptor: Susac syndrome CD8+ repertoires showed clonal expansion, highest in CD8+ TEMRA cells and greater in clinically active than remitting patients. The study acknowledged that relatively few individuals were included in the TCR sequencing and HLA analysis. Around 16 and five Susac-specific public clones were found in the total CD8+ and CD8+ TEMRA repertoires, respectively.

Here the chain combines TRBV3-1 and TRBJ2-6; no confident D gene assignment can be made. Sequencing was carried out using CD8+ T cells from PBMCs. The sequence was obtained from a human donor with Susac syndrome. The CDR3 in this case is CASSRWTAGANVLTF. The nucleotide sequence is TGTGCCAGCAGCCGGTGGACGGCTGGGGCCAACGTCCTGACTTTC.